Following are 6 T cell receptor beta chains from one sample sequenced in a study of blood T cell repertoires in COVID-19. The repertoire was sequenced with immunoSEQ multiplex PCR; TCRdb's copy has only in-frame clones and lacks some. This sample has some 330,000 clones, with 80% to 90% found just once. Sequencing used PBMCs or T cells enriched from blood (not recorded which). The receptors originated from a man aged 25 to 40 who had recovered from COVID-19.

To note about this clone: One end of the junction fails to match germline, which may point to a read error. The chain has TRBV3-1 (or the pseudogene TRBV3-2) and TRBJ2-5; 13 bases agree with TRBD2. The CDR3 contains 18 residues. CDR1 and CDR2 from the germline V gene are LGHDT and YNNKEL (reference sequence). The DNA of the CDR3 is TGTGCCAGCAGGCAAGGGACTAGCGGGACCTCAGGGGGAGAGACCCAGTACTTC. Amino acid sequence: CASRQGTSGTSGGETQYF.

The chain links TRBV11-3 to TRBJ2-7, with 7 bases identical to TRBD2. The CDR3 has 13 amino acids. Germline V gene lookup returns CDR1 SGHNT and CDR2 YENEEA. The junction had 7 bases not matched to a gene; V was cut back by 7 bases and J by 4 bases. The chain's CDR3 is CASTFSGGYEQYF. The CDR3 DNA follows: TGTGCCAGCACCTTTTCGGGGGGTTACGAGCAGTACTTC.

The chain employs TRBV2 and TRBJ1-1; TRBD1 matches 8 bases. The J segment lost 7 bases and the V segment lost 4 bases, leaving 8 bases of the junction unmatched. Germline CDR1 and CDR2: SNHLY and FYNNEI. This CDR3 spans 14 amino acids. CDR3: CASSAYQGANEAFF. CDR3 sequence (DNA): TGTGCCAGCAGTGCCTACCAGGGGGCGAATGAAGCTTTCTTT.

This sequence joins TRBV4-1 and TRBJ2-5, with a tentative D call TRBD2 (6 bases). The V and J ends lost 1 base and 2 bases respectively, with 17 bases between them. The CDR3 is 17 amino acids. Germline V gene sequence: CDR1 MGHRA, CDR2 YSYEKL. CDR3 in amino acids: CASSQGDFGQLQETQYF. CDR3 sequence (DNA): TGCGCCAGCAGCCAAGGGGACTTCGGGCAGCTACAAGAGACCCAGTACTTC.

Only a few counts were recorded for this clone. The chain combines TRBV5-6 with TRBJ1-4; 8 bases are shared with TRBD1. CDR3 length: 16 residues. In germline, CDR1 is SGHDT, CDR2 YYEEEE. The J segment lost 8 bases and the V segment lost 1 base, leaving 10 bases of the junction unmatched. The chain's CDR3 is CASSLIVADRAEKLFF. In DNA form, the CDR3 reads TGTGCCAGCAGCTTGATAGTAGCGGACAGGGCGGAAAAACTGTTTTTT.

The V call is TRBV4-1, the J call TRBJ1-5; D possibly corresponds to TRBD1 (6 bases). Trimming stripped 3 bases from V and 5 bases from J, with 17 bases between. Germline CDR1 and CDR2: MGHRA and YSYEKL. This CDR3 has 16 amino acids. This CDR3 is CASSHSDGRGDQPQHF. CDR3 sequence (DNA): TGCGCCAGCAGCCACTCAGATGGCAGGGGTGATCAGCCCCAGCATTTT.